The table lists the clone carrying this TCR beta chain with a few counts. As yet, its antigen is unknown. The sample is drawn from a study of T cell repertoires in cytomegalovirus infection. The wider study: CMV infection plus the matching HLA type was flagged by public TCR beta signatures. General observations from the study: Pooled public TCR beta family frequency picked out CMV carriers with the relevant HLA. Ex vivo, HLA-C-restricted CMV-specific TCR beta clonotypes prevailed over the rest of the response.

TCRdb processed the reads anew with MiXCR; each CDR3 protein has one entry. The top ten hold roughly 8% of the sample, which has hundreds of thousands of distinct CDR3 sequences, 20% to 25% seen once. This CDR3 spans 17 amino acids. V was pared by 2 bases and J by 0 bases, with 13 bases between. CDR1 SEHNR and CDR2 FQNEAQ come from the germline V gene (reference sequence). The sequenced sample consisted of CD8+ T cells from PBMCs. This TCR was sampled from a human donor in good health (CMV status not recorded). Some clones in this sample may be carry-over from other donors' samples. This chain uses TRBV7-9 with TRBJ1-4, with unresolved D. In nucleotides, the CDR3 is TGTGCCAGCAGCTTACCCACAAGTCAAGCAACTAATGAAAAACTGTTTTTT. It codes for CASSLPTSQATNEKLFF.